These 27 T cell receptor beta chains originate from one sample sequenced in a study of blood T cell repertoires in COVID-19. Sequenced by immunoSEQ multiplex PCR; TCRdb stores in-frame clones only, minus some. The sample has fewer than 180,000 clones, 65% to 90% seen once; the top ten hold 3% to 4%. Sequences were obtained from peripheral blood. The source of these receptors is a man between 65 and 85 years old with acute or convalescent COVID-19.

This clone has just one count. This CDR3 is CASLRQGVDGYTF. DNA for the CDR3: TGTGCCAGCCTCCGACAGGGAGTGGATGGCTACACCTTC. This chain links TRBV2 with TRBJ1-2, with 7 bases that match TRBD1. Germline-derived CDR1 and CDR2 are SNHLY and FYNNEI. The trim removed 8 bases at V and 6 bases at J, leaving 9 bases unmatched. The CDR3 contains 13 residues.

This clone was recorded only once. The chain has TRBV3-1 (or the pseudogene TRBV3-2) and TRBJ2-4; weak D call: TRBD1 (5 bases). Trimming took off 1 base at V and 8 bases at J, with 9 bases between the two ends. The CDR3 is 13 residues long. CDR1 LGHDT and CDR2 YNNKEL come from the germline V gene (reference sequence). The chain's CDR3 is CASSQGTPHIQYF. The CDR3, as DNA: TGTGCCAGCAGCCAAGGGACACCGCACATTCAGTACTTC.

The V call is TRBV12-5, the J call TRBJ2-1, with TRBD2 matching over 14 bases. The CDR3 spans 19 residues. V shed 3 bases and J 7 bases; nucleotides not matched to a gene: 14. Germline-derived CDR1 and CDR2 are LGHNT and FRNRAP. The CDR3 sequence: CASGLDIGMTSGRDNEQFF. The CDR3 DNA is TGTGCTAGTGGTTTAGATATTGGTATGACTAGCGGGAGGGATAATGAGCAGTTCTTC.

The chain recombines TRBV19 with TRBJ2-5, with 9 bases aligning to TRBD1. Germline CDR1 LNHDA, CDR2 SQIVND (reference sequence). V was clipped by 6 bases and J by 5 bases; unmatched bases: 4. The CDR3 covers 13 residues. DNA of the CDR3: TGTGCCAGTAGGGACAGGGGATCGGAGACCCAGTACTTC. Protein: CASRDRGSETQYF.

About this clone itself: Other DNA sequences in the same sample also yield this CDR3. This chain uses TRBV24-1 with TRBJ2-5, with TRBD1 matching over 8 bases. Trimming cost V 3 bases and J 5 bases; bases outside gene matches: 7. The CDR3 has 15 residues. Germline values: CDR1 KGHDR, CDR2 SFDVKD. The CDR3 bases are TGTGCCACCAGTGATCCCGGACAGGGCCAGGAGACCCAGTACTTC. It yields the protein CATSDPGQGQETQYF.

The chain carries TRBV28 and TRBJ2-5; TRBD1 matches 8 bases. The CDR3 extends over 15 amino acids. CDR1 and CDR2 (germline): MDHEN, SYDVKM. V was pared by 3 bases and J by 1 base, with 4 bases of the junction left unmatched. The chain's CDR3 is CASSFEGTGQETQYF. The CDR3 DNA reads TGTGCCAGCAGTTTTGAGGGGACAGGCCAAGAGACCCAGTACTTC.

This clone was detected a few times. The genes are TRBV7-9 and TRBJ2-1; D gene uncertain. The CDR3 spans 13 residues. With 1 base removed from V and 9 bases from J, the gap between germline ends came to 10 bases. The V gene's germline CDR1 is SEHNR and CDR2 FQNEAQ (reference sequence). CDR3: CASSLEFSGEQFF. The CDR3 DNA sequence: TGTGCCAGCAGCTTAGAATTCTCCGGTGAGCAGTTCTTC.

This chain uses TRBV28 with TRBJ2-3, with TRBD2 as a possible D gene (6 bases). Deletions cut 3 bases from V and 3 bases from J, with 16 bases between. This CDR3 is built from 16 residues. Looked up from germline, CDR1 is MDHEN and CDR2 is SYDVKM. The CDR3: CASSFRSGAQTDTQYF. As DNA, the CDR3 is TGTGCCAGCAGTTTCCGGTCGGGAGCCCAGACAGATACGCAGTATTTT.

This chain links TRBV5-6 with TRBJ1-1, with D possibly TRBD1 on 5 matching bases. The CDR3 contains 15 residues. Trimming pared 4 bases from V and 1 base from J, leaving 14 bases between. CDR1 and CDR2 (germline): SGHDT, YYEEEE. In nucleotides, the CDR3 is TGTGCCAGCAGCCCTGTCGGGGGAGGGAACACTGAAGCTTTCTTT. It codes for CASSPVGGGNTEAFF.

The V and J genes are TRBV28 and TRBJ2-1, with no clear D. The CDR3 runs 17 residues. Trimming removed 5 bases at V and 0 bases at J, with 17 bases between. Germline V CDR1 and CDR2: MDHEN, SYDVKM. The CDR3 is CASSPRLAGISYNEQFF. The DNA of the CDR3 is TGTGCCAGCAGTCCTCGACTGGCCGGTATCTCCTACAATGAGCAGTTCTTC.

The chain has TRBV19 and TRBJ2-4, with a weak D call TRBD1 (5 bases). The CDR3 is made up of 15 amino acids. Germline V CDR1 and CDR2: LNHDA, SQIVND (reference sequence). V lost 7 bases and J 0 bases, leaving 13 bases between the germline ends. The CDR3 bases are TGTGCCAGTAAACGTGACAGCTTAGCCAAAAACATTCAGTACTTC. Its protein product is CASKRDSLAKNIQYF. The full variable domain, in which reference TRBV19 and TRBJ2-4 provide the parts outside the CDR3, is DGGITQSPKYLFRKEGQNVTLSCEQNLNHDAMYWYRQDPGQGLRLIYYSQIVNDFQKGDIAEGYSVSREKKESFPLTVTSAQKNPTAFYLCASKRDSLAKNIQYFGAGTRLSVL.

This clone has more than one count but fewer than ten. The chain is built from TRBV7-8 and TRBJ2-1; D might be TRBD2 (7 bases). The V end was cut by 2 bases, the J end by 9 bases, with 14 bases between. This CDR3 has 14 residues. CDR1 is SGHVS, CDR2 FQNEAQ, per germline. The CDR3 coding sequence is TGTGCCAGCAGCTTATTCCCAGGGGAGGGTGAGCAGTTCTTC. Translating gives CASSLFPGEGEQFF.

The chain has TRBV5-1 and TRBJ2-3; 7 bases fit TRBD2. Trimming took 3 bases from V and 4 from J; bases not matched to a gene: 11. From germline, CDR1 is SGHRS and CDR2 YFSETQ. The length of the CDR3 is 16 residues. The CDR3 here is CASSSGFGAGADTQYF. The CDR3 DNA follows: TGCGCCAGCAGCTCGGGATTTGGCGCGGGAGCAGATACGCAGTATTTT. Full variable domain (missing parts from reference TRBV5-1 and TRBJ2-3): KAGVTQTPRYLIKTRGQQVTLSCSPISGHRSVSWYQQTPGQGLQFLFEYFSETQRNKGNFPGRFSGRQFSNSRSEMNVSTLELGDSALYLCASSSGFGAGADTQYFGPGTRLTVL.

The gene calls are TRBV18 and TRBJ2-5, with TRBD2 as a possible D gene (6 bases). Germline V gene data show CDR1 as KGHSH and CDR2 as LQKENI. This CDR3 contains 12 residues. Trimming cost V 5 bases and J 2 bases, with 6 bases left between them. The CDR3 bases are TGTGCCAGCTCAGGGGGGCAAGAGACCCAGTACTTC. Its protein product is CASSGGQETQYF.

The chain joins TRBV7-9 to TRBJ2-1; weak D call: TRBD1 (5 bases). Germline lookup yields CDR1 SEHNR and CDR2 FQNEAQ (reference sequence). The CDR3 runs 16 residues. Trimming cost V 1 base and J 2 bases, with 12 bases left between them. Written as DNA, the CDR3 is TGTGCCAGCAGCTTAGAGAAACAGGCTCCCTACAATGAGCAGTTCTTC. It specifies CASSLEKQAPYNEQFF.

The chain recombines TRBV4-2 with TRBJ2-1, with 7 bases matching TRBD1. The J segment lost 5 bases and the V segment lost 3 bases, leaving 10 bases of the junction unmatched. Germline V CDR1 and CDR2: LGHNA, YNFKEQ. The CDR3 runs 16 residues. The CDR3 DNA sequence: TGTGCCAGCAGCCACCCTCGAGGGACAGTCAACAATGAGCAGTTCTTC. It translates to CASSHPRGTVNNEQFF.

The chain combines TRBV27 with TRBJ1-3; 7 positions match TRBD1. Per the germline V gene, CDR1 is MNHEY and CDR2 is SMNVEV (reference sequence). V lost 3 bases and J lost 2; bases outside the gene matches: 1. This CDR3 has 14 residues. The CDR3 loop reads CASSLTGTGNTIYF. DNA for the CDR3: TGTGCCAGCAGTTTGACAGGGACTGGAAACACCATATATTTT.

The gene calls are TRBV7-3 and TRBJ2-7; 15 bases fit TRBD2. Per the germline V gene, CDR1 is SGHTA and CDR2 is FQGTGA. The CDR3 spans 15 residues. V lost 5 bases to trimming and J lost 6 bases; unmatched junction nucleotides: 5. The CDR3 bases are TGTGCCAGCAGCCCGCAGGGACTAGCGGGGGGCGAGCAGTACTTC. It encodes CASSPQGLAGGEQYF.

V and J are TRBV4-3 and TRBJ1-2; maybe TRBD1 (6 bases). The CDR3 sequence is 15 residues long. Germline V gene data show CDR1 as LGHNA and CDR2 as YSLEER. Trimming pared 6 bases from V and 8 bases from J, leaving 22 bases between. CDR3 protein: CASSRDIQGAEGYTF. CDR3 nucleotide sequence: TGCGCCAGCAGTAGGGACATACAGGGAGCGGAAGGCTACACCTTC.

The V call is TRBV5-1, the J call TRBJ2-1, with TRBD2 identical over 12 bases. The CDR3 is made up of 15 amino acids. The ends lost 2 bases at V and 7 bases at J; junction bases unmatched: 4. Germline V gene data show CDR1 as SGHRS and CDR2 as YFSETQ. In DNA form, the CDR3 reads TGCGCCAGCAGCTTTTCTCTAGCGGGGGGGAATGAGCAGTTCTTC. Protein sequence: CASSFSLAGGNEQFF.

The rearrangement links TRBV24-1 to TRBJ2-3, with 8 bases aligning to TRBD2. This CDR3 has 15 residues. Germline CDR1 KGHDR, CDR2 SFDVKD. J gave up 5 bases and V 1 base, and 4 bases lay outside the gene matches. This CDR3 reads CATSDFGGAGDTQYF. The CDR3 DNA sequence: TGTGCCACCAGTGATTTCGGGGGGGCAGGAGATACGCAGTATTTT.

J is TRBJ2-3 and V is TRBV5-1; TRBD1 matches 7 bases. The J segment lost 3 bases and the V segment lost 4 bases, leaving 8 bases of the junction unmatched. The CDR3 is 15 amino acids. The germline gives CDR1 SGHRS, CDR2 YFSETQ. As DNA, the CDR3 is TGCGCCAGCAGCAGTCTCGAGGGGGCTACAGATACGCAGTATTTT. The encoded protein is CASSSLEGATDTQYF.

V usage is TRBV11-2 and J usage is TRBJ1-3, with 8 nucleotides matching TRBD1. The V gene end was trimmed by 0 bases and the J gene end by 4 bases; junction bases not matched to a gene: 8. Germline V gives CDR1 SGHAT, CDR2 FQNNGV. The CDR3 is 17 amino acids. The CDR3 loop reads CASSLDRAGGSGNTIYF. As DNA, the CDR3 is TGTGCCAGCAGCTTAGATCGGGCAGGGGGCTCCGGAAACACCATATATTTT. Using reference TRBV11-2 and TRBJ1-3 for the parts outside the CDR3, the full variable domain is EAGVAQSPRYKIIEKRQSVAFWCNPISGHATLYWYQQILGQGPKLLIQFQNNGVVDDSQLPKDRFSAERLKGVDSTLKIQPAKLEDSAVYLCASSLDRAGGSGNTIYFGEGSWLTVV.

The chain links TRBV28 to TRBJ2-7; the D gene is possibly TRBD1 (7 bases). Deletions cut 6 bases from V and 3 bases from J, with 18 bases between. The germline V gene encodes CDR1 MDHEN and CDR2 SYDVKM. This CDR3 is built from 15 residues. CDR3 DNA sequence: TGTGCCAGCAGATCCCGCGGGACAGCCGGCTACGAGCAGTACTTC. It yields the protein CASRSRGTAGYEQYF.

The J gene is TRBJ1-5, the V gene TRBV19; TRBD1 is a possible D gene (6 bases). Deletions cut 5 bases from V and 4 bases from J, with 12 bases between. The germline CDR1 and CDR2 sequences are LNHDA and SQIVND (reference sequence). The CDR3 has 14 residues. In DNA, the CDR3 is TGTGCCAGTAGTTCGATCGGACAGAATCAGCCCCAGCATTTT. It is translated as CASSSIGQNQPQHF.

V is TRBV28 and J is TRBJ1-1, with D perhaps matching TRBD1 (6 bases). The V end was cut by 7 bases, the J end by 8 bases, with 17 bases between. The CDR3 sequence is 13 residues long. The germline V gene encodes CDR1 MDHEN and CDR2 SYDVKM. CDR3 sequence reads: CASNEGATGEAFF. The DNA of the CDR3 is TGTGCCAGCAACGAAGGGGCGACAGGAGAAGCTTTCTTT.

This chain joins TRBV7-2 and TRBJ2-3, with TRBD2 matching over 8 bases. The V gene end was trimmed by 1 base and the J gene end by 2 bases; junction bases not matched to a gene: 2. Germline CDR1 is SGHTA and CDR2 is FQGNSA. The CDR3 is made up of 15 amino acids. CDR3 DNA: TGTGCCAGCAGCTTAGTAGCGGGGATCACAGATACGCAGTATTTT. Translation: CASSLVAGITDTQYF.